Each of the 3 T cell receptor beta chains below was sequenced from the same sample in a study of T cells in localized non-small cell lung cancer (TCRdb year 2020). The library was prepared using the immunoSEQ multiplex PCR assay. TCRdb took this table from immuneACCESS and kept in-frame rearrangements with V and J called. Such tables lack part of the clones; where checked against another copy, unresolved V genes explain under half of the gap, and the rest is unexplained. For this sample the table gives more than 9,000 clones, of which 60% to 75% were detected only once. The leading ten clones occupy roughly 33% of the sample. This specimen was peripheral blood, taken before any cancer treatment. Source of these receptors: a male donor older than 55 with stage I lung adenocarcinoma.

The chain is built from TRBV4-1 and TRBJ1-1, with a tentative D call TRBD1 (5 bases). Per germline, CDR1 MGHRA and CDR2 YSYEKL. The CDR3 runs 13 residues. V dropped 6 bases and J dropped 8 bases, with 16 bases sitting between them. This CDR3 reads CASRQDNQREAFF. The CDR3 bases are TGCGCCAGCAGACAGGACAACCAACGCGAAGCTTTCTTT.

In DNA, the CDR3 is TGCGCCAGCAGCCCCCAGGCAGGGTCCTACAATGAGCAGTTCTTC. It codes for CASSPQAGSYNEQFF. The chain joins TRBV10-2 to TRBJ2-1, with a possible D match to TRBD1 (5 bases). CDR1 is WSHSY and CDR2 is SAAADI in the germline V gene. V was pared by 6 bases and J by 1 base, with 13 bases between. The CDR3 runs to 15 residues.

The V call is TRBV5-4, the J call TRBJ2-1, with D possibly being TRBD2 (5 bases). V was cut by 5 bases and J by 1 base, with 13 bases left in between. Looked up from germline, CDR1 is SGHNT and CDR2 is YYREEE (reference sequence). The CDR3 extends over 15 amino acids. CDR3 region: CASREDLPSYNEQFF. In DNA, the CDR3 is TGTGCCAGCAGGGAGGACTTACCATCCTACAATGAGCAGTTCTTC.